This section outlines one T cell receptor (beta chain) sequence together with its context. What it binds is unknown. This CDR3 is 14 amino acids long. Trimming removed 2 bases from V and 9 bases from J, with 12 bases in between. The germline gives CDR1 SGHTS, CDR2 YDEGEE. Based on clinical symptoms, serum thyroxine and TRAb, thyroid ultrasound and orbital computed tomography, diagnoses were reached. The PBMCs were sourced from fresh peripheral blood (approximately 10 ml). These data are taken from a study of T cells in Graves' hyperthyroidism and ophthalmopathy. Findings and limits, study-wide: Ophthalmopathy onset followed model prediction by a median roughly six months.

Amplification yielded TCR beta CDR3 regions, with RNA transcripts as the source. In the first-round RT-PCR of the TCR CDR3, the HTBI primer set was used. MiXCR, applied by TCRdb to the multiplex PCR reads, yields one record per CDR3 protein. The sample has about 50,000 distinct CDR3 sequences, around 50% seen once. What was sequenced was blood. The gene calls are TRBV5-8 and TRBJ1-6; tentative D call: TRBD1 (6 bases). The sequence derives from a woman aged 25 to 39 with Graves' ophthalmopathy. CDR3 sequence: CASSLQGGGSPLHF. CDR3 in DNA: TGTGCCAGCAGCTTACAGGGAGGAGGTTCACCCCTCCACTTT.